This TCR beta chain was observed in a study of blood T cell repertoires in COVID-19. Study-level background: Acute and convalescent COVID-19 samples came from the United States, Italy and Spain.

This table comes from immunoSEQ multiplex PCR, and its TCRdb copy is limited to in-frame clones, with some not included. This table holds over 110,000 clones, approximately 80% found once. This receptor was taken from a human donor in a cohort sampled during active COVID-19. The sequencing input was peripheral blood.

The CDR3 region is CASMGGPYDEQYF. The CDR3, as DNA: TGTGCCAGCATGGGGGGGCCTTATGACGAGCAGTACTTC. The rearrangement uses TRBV2 and TRBJ2-7; perhaps TRBD2 as D (7 bases). The CDR3 extends over 13 amino acids. The germline V and J ends were trimmed by 7 bases and 5 bases, with 15 bases remaining between them. Germline-derived CDR1 and CDR2 are SNHLY and FYNNEI. The full variable domain, rest sourced from reference TRBV2 and TRBJ2-7, is EPEVTQTPSHQVTQMGQEVILRCVPISNHLYFYWYRQILGQKVEFLVSFYNNEISEKSEIFDDQFSVERPDGSNFTLKIRSTKLEDSAMYFCASMGGPYDEQYFGPGTRLTVT.